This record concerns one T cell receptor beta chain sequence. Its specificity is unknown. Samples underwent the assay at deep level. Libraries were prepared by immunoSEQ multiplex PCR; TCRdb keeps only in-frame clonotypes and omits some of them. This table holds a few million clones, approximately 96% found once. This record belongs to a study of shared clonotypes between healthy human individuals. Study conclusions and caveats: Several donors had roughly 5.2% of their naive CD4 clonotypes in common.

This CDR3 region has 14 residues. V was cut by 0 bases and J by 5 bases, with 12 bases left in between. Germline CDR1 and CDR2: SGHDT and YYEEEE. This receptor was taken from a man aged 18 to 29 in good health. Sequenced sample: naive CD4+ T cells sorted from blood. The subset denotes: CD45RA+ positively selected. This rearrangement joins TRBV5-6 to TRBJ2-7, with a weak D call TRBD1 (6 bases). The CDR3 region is CASSLDATGHEQYF. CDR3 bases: TGTGCCAGCAGCTTGGATGCGACAGGCCACGAGCAGTACTTC.